The 26 T cell receptor beta chains given below trace back to one sample, sequenced in a study of OX40 agonist ivuxolimab in advanced cancers. Generated by immunoSEQ multiplex PCR, the TCRdb table keeps only in-frame clones and is missing some. Among about 77,000 clones listed, around 87% were seen once. Specimen: CD4+ or CD8+ T cells sorted from blood, collected in a trial of the OX40 agonist ivuxolimab. The receptors were sampled from an adult with an advanced solid tumor such as melanoma, head and neck, liver or kidney cancer.

The chain is built from TRBV4-1 and TRBJ1-2, with a weak D call TRBD1 (6 bases). Germline lookup yields CDR1 MGHRA and CDR2 YSYEKL. CDR3 length: 15 amino acids. Trimming took off 1 base at V and 4 bases at J, with 13 bases between the two ends. CDR3 protein: CASSQGMAGAYGYTF. The DNA of the CDR3 is TGCGCCAGCAGCCAAGGGATGGCAGGGGCCTATGGCTACACCTTC.

V is TRBV6-1 and J is TRBJ1-2, with a possible D match to TRBD1 (6 bases). This CDR3 has 13 amino acids. Germline lookup yields CDR1 MNHNS and CDR2 SASEGT. With 1 base removed from V and 6 bases from J, the gap between germline ends came to 9 bases. This CDR3 is CASSEEAGDGYTF. The CDR3, as DNA: TGTGCCAGCAGTGAAGAGGCAGGGGATGGCTACACCTTC.

This sequence joins TRBV5-4 and TRBJ2-5; D might be TRBD2 (6 bases). The CDR3 length is 15 residues. The V end lost 4 bases, the J end lost 3 bases, and 16 bases lay between the germline ends. Looked up from germline, CDR1 is SGHNT and CDR2 is YYREEE (reference sequence). The CDR3 DNA reads as TGTGCCAGCAGCAGGACGGGACGGGGGAAAGAGACCCAGTACTTC. This encodes CASSRTGRGKETQYF. Variable domain in full (rest from reference TRBV5-4 and TRBJ2-5): ETGVTQSPTHLIKTRGQQVTLRCSSQSGHNTVSWYQQALGQGPQFIFQYYREEENGRGNFPPRFSGLQFPNYSSELNVNALELDDSALYLCASSRTGRGKETQYFGPGTRLLVL.

This sequence joins TRBV29-1 and TRBJ2-5; TRBD2 might be the D (5 bases). The assigned J gene may be wrong: the sequence end matches TRBJ2-7 better. Germline V gene lookup returns CDR1 SQVTM and CDR2 ANQGSEA. This CDR3 spans 12 amino acids. The CDR3 sequence is CSVEDRGGEQYF. For the CDR3, the DNA is TGCAGCGTTGAAGATCGGGGTGGCGAGCAGTACTTC.

This clone was seen a single time. CDR3 amino acids: CASSFSSDRGGNSPLHF. CDR3 bases: TGTGCCAGCAGTTTTTCATCGGACAGGGGGGGTAATTCACCCCTCCACTTT. The rearrangement uses TRBV27 and TRBJ1-6; 10 bases align to TRBD1. CDR3 size: 17 residues. Germline V CDR1 and CDR2: MNHEY, SMNVEV (reference sequence). Trimming cost V 3 bases and J 6 bases; bases outside gene matches: 8.

Of note for this clone: At one end, the junction sequence differs from germline, possibly due to a read error. V usage is TRBV5-1 and J usage is TRBJ2-5, with 9 bases that match TRBD2. Germline CDR1 SGHRS, CDR2 YFSETQ. The CDR3 sequence is 16 residues long. For the CDR3, the DNA is TGCGCCAGCAGCTTGGGCGGGAGGGAGGACCAAGCGACCCAGTACTTC. Its translation: CASSLGGREDQATQYF.

The rearrangement uses TRBV6-5 and TRBJ1-5; 8 bases fit TRBD1. The CDR3 has 15 amino acids. Per germline, CDR1 MNHEY and CDR2 SVGAGI. Trimming at V came to 6 bases and at J to 7 bases, leaving 11 bases not matched to a gene. The CDR3, as DNA: TGTGCCAGCAGCATAACAGGGGGTTCATGGCAGCCCCAGCATTTT. Translation gives CASSITGGSWQPQHF.

This chain joins TRBV19 and TRBJ1-2; a possible D gene is TRBD1 (6 bases). V was pared by 5 bases and J by 4 bases, with 11 bases between. This CDR3 comprises 13 residues. CDR1 is LNHDA and CDR2 is SQIVND in the germline V gene (reference sequence). DNA of the CDR3: TGTGCCAGTAGTTGGCGGACAGCCTATGGCTACACCTTC. Encoded protein: CASSWRTAYGYTF. The complete variable domain, with remaining parts taken from reference TRBV19 and TRBJ1-2, reads DGGITQSPKYLFRKEGQNVTLSCEQNLNHDAMYWYRQDPGQGLRLIYYSQIVNDFQKGDIAEGYSVSREKKESFPLTVTSAQKNPTAFYLCASSWRTAYGYTFGSGTRLTVV.

The CDR3 DNA reads TGTGCCAGCAGTCAAAGCCTTAGTTACAATGAGCAGTTCTTC. It yields the protein CASSQSLSYNEQFF. This chain connects TRBV2 to TRBJ2-1; no definite D call. V lost 5 bases to trimming and J lost 4 bases, with 12 bases between them. The CDR3 is made up of 14 amino acids. CDR1 is SNHLY, CDR2 FYNNEI, per germline.

The chain joins TRBV29-1 to TRBJ1-3; D remains ambiguous. This CDR3 has 11 amino acids. Germline CDR1 SQVTM, CDR2 ANQGSEA. Between the trimmed V and J ends, which lost 4 bases and 4 bases, there was a span of 5 bases. CDR3 protein: CSVARGNTIYF. The CDR3 coding sequence is TGCAGCGTTGCCAGGGGAAACACCATATATTTT.

This clone has a handful of counts. J is TRBJ2-5 and V is TRBV9, with TRBD2 matching 7 bases. Germline V gene lookup returns CDR1 SGDLS and CDR2 YYNGEE. The CDR3 has 15 residues. The V segment lost 0 bases and the J segment 5 bases; nucleotides outside the gene matches: 7. CDR3 sequence reads: CASSVVPGGGETQYF. The CDR3 DNA follows: TGTGCCAGCAGCGTAGTTCCGGGAGGTGGTGAGACCCAGTACTTC.

V and J are TRBV5-1 and TRBJ1-6; D is unresolved. Germline CDR1 is SGHRS and CDR2 is YFSETQ. The CDR3 extends over 14 amino acids. Trimming shortened V by 1 base and J by 4 bases, and 6 bases separated the two germline ends. The CDR3 DNA follows: TGCGCCAGCAGCTTGAGTGGATATAATTCACCCCTCCACTTT. It is translated as CASSLSGYNSPLHF. Full variable domain (rest looked up from reference TRBV5-1 and TRBJ1-6): KAGVTQTPRYLIKTRGQQVTLSCSPISGHRSVSWYQQTPGQGLQFLFEYFSETQRNKGNFPGRFSGRQFSNSRSEMNVSTLELGDSALYLCASSLSGYNSPLHFGNGTRLTVT.

The chain recombines TRBV6-1 with TRBJ1-5, with D hard to call. There are 13 residues in the CDR3. With 6 bases removed from V and 5 bases from J, the gap between germline ends came to 11 bases. Per the germline V gene, CDR1 is MNHNS and CDR2 is SASEGT. This chain's CDR3 is CASSPVRDQPQHF. DNA of the CDR3: TGTGCCAGCAGCCCTGTGAGGGATCAGCCCCAGCATTTT.

The CDR3: CASSLGGGSTGGYTF. The CDR3 bases are TGTGCCAGCAGCTTAGGGGGCGGATCCACCGGGGGCTACACCTTC. V is TRBV7-8 and J is TRBJ1-2; the D gene is possibly TRBD1 (5 bases). The CDR3 spans 15 residues. Germline V gene sequence: CDR1 SGHVS, CDR2 FQNEAQ. V lost 1 base, J lost 8 bases, and 17 bases lay in between.

The rearrangement joins TRBV6-1 to TRBJ2-7; 13 nucleotides align to TRBD2. With V trimmed by 5 bases and J by 6 bases, 7 bases remained unmatched. Germline V gene lookup returns CDR1 MNHNS and CDR2 SASEGT. The CDR3 has 15 amino acids. The CDR3 loop is CASSSGLAGDREQYF. Here the CDR3 DNA reads TGTGCCAGCAGTTCAGGACTAGCGGGGGACCGCGAGCAGTACTTC.

The chain couples TRBV5-3 to TRBJ2-1; a weak D match, TRBD2 (5 bases). TRBV5-3 is an ORF, with its function uncertain. This CDR3 has 17 residues. The V gene lost 6 bases and the J gene lost 0 bases, with 19 bases spanning the gap. CDR3: CARTAGFPPRSYNEQFF. CDR3 sequence (DNA): TGTGCCAGAACCGCGGGTTTCCCCCCCCGCTCCTACAATGAGCAGTTCTTC.

This chain uses TRBV5-1 with TRBJ2-5; D is ambiguous. The length of the CDR3 is 13 residues. Trimming took off 2 bases at V and 2 bases at J, with 7 bases between the two ends. Looked up from germline, CDR1 is SGHRS and CDR2 is YFSETQ. CDR3 coding DNA: TGCGCCAGCAGCTTCACACTGCAAGAGACCCAGTACTTC. This codes for CASSFTLQETQYF.

This clone has a single count. The chain joins TRBV13 to TRBJ2-5; D uncertain. TRBJ2-7 explains the end of the DNA better; the J call may be wrong. The CDR3 sequence is 14 residues long. Germline-derived CDR1 and CDR2 are PRHDT and FYEKMQ (reference sequence). The DNA of the CDR3 is TGTGCCAGCAGCTTGGCAGGATACTCCTACGAGCAGTACTTC. Translated: CASSLAGYSYEQYF.

The CDR3 DNA is TGTGCCAGCAGTGGAGGAGGGGGGGCCTACAATGAGCAGTTCTTC. Amino acid sequence: CASSGGGGAYNEQFF. The rearrangement uses TRBV6-1 and TRBJ2-1; possible D gene TRBD2, 7 bases. Trimming left V 4 bases short and J 2 bases short, with 12 bases between. The V gene's germline CDR1 is MNHNS and CDR2 SASEGT. The CDR3 runs 15 residues.

The chain links TRBV7-2 to TRBJ1-4, with 8 bases that match TRBD1. The CDR3 is made up of 14 amino acids. Germline V gene data show CDR1 as SGHTA and CDR2 as FQGNSA. V shed 4 bases and J 7 bases; nucleotides not matched to a gene: 5. The CDR3 here is CASSSDRGTEKLFF. CDR3 nucleotide sequence: TGTGCCAGCAGCTCTGACAGGGGTACTGAAAAACTGTTTTTT. Using reference TRBV7-2 and TRBJ1-4 for the parts outside the CDR3, the full variable domain is GAGVSQSPSNKVTEKGKDVELRCDPISGHTALYWYRQSLGQGLEFLIYFQGNSAPDKSGLPSDRFSAERTGGSVSTLTIQRTQQEDSAVYLCASSSDRGTEKLFFGSGTQLSVL.

This rearrangement joins TRBV10-3 to TRBJ1-1, with 9 bases lining up with TRBD1. The CDR3 has 16 residues. Trimming took 0 bases from V and 1 from J; bases not matched to a gene: 3. Germline values: CDR1 ENHRY, CDR2 SYGVKD. In DNA form, the CDR3 reads TGTGCCATCAGTGAGTCGACAGGGGGAGCGAACACTGAAGCTTTCTTT. Translating it yields CAISESTGGANTEAFF.

This clone was picked up a small number of times. The V gene is TRBV29-1, the J gene TRBJ1-1; D unclear. In germline, CDR1 is SQVTM, CDR2 ANQGSEA. Between the trimmed V and J ends, which lost 4 bases and 1 base, there was a span of 10 bases. This CDR3 comprises 13 residues. CDR3 coding DNA: TGCAGCGTTGTGAGGTCGGCGAACACTGAAGCTTTCTTT. It is translated as CSVVRSANTEAFF.

Remarks on this clone: At one end the junction does not follow the germline gene, possibly because of a read error. The J gene is TRBJ2-3, the V gene TRBV25-1; no firm D call. This CDR3 contains 11 residues. Germline CDR1 and CDR2: MGHDK and SYGVNS. This CDR3 is CTSSVADTQYF. In nucleotides, the CDR3 is TGTACCAGCAGTGTTGCAGATACGCAGTATTTT.

The chain has TRBV7-6 and TRBJ1-1; no reliable D call. Germline assignment: CDR1 SGHVS and CDR2 FNYEAQ. The CDR3 has 13 amino acids. The germline V and J ends were trimmed by 0 bases and 1 base, with 3 bases remaining between them. The CDR3 DNA reads as TGTGCCAGCAGCTTAGCAGAGAACACTGAAGCTTTCTTT. Protein sequence: CASSLAENTEAFF.

This chain uses TRBV5-1 with TRBJ2-7; 9 nucleotides match TRBD1. The germline V gene encodes CDR1 SGHRS and CDR2 YFSETQ. CDR3 length equals 15 residues. V trimming: 0 bases; J trimming: 5 bases; junction bases outside the gene matches: 6. The CDR3 protein is CASSLAGTGIHEQYF. The CDR3 DNA sequence: TGCGCCAGCAGCTTGGCCGGGACAGGGATCCACGAGCAGTACTTC.

The chain uses TRBV9 and TRBJ1-1, with D unresolved. V was cut by 1 base and J by 1 base, with 8 bases left in between. The CDR3 loop spans 14 amino acids. Germline V gene data show CDR1 as SGDLS and CDR2 as YYNGEE. CDR3 region: CASSVNWGNTEAFF. For the CDR3, the DNA is TGTGCCAGCAGCGTAAATTGGGGGAACACTGAAGCTTTCTTT.